The rows below give T cell receptor beta chains drawn from one sample of a study of cytomegalovirus exposure and HLA in healthy donors. Using immunoSEQ multiplex PCR, the repertoire was profiled, and TCRdb retains in-frame clones only, with some absent. The sample holds roughly 300,000 clones, 75% to 90% seen once. Sequences were obtained from PBMCs. The source is a man aged 35 to 55 in good health and CMV-seropositive. The CDR3 runs from the conserved cysteine through the conserved F or W. D genes are given only for firm matches. The size field is filled for only some rows; it gives once, few, many or a size class.

NA	NA	TRBV19	TRBJ2-3	CASSIRGYTDTQYF	TGTGCCAGTAGTATAAGGGGGTACACAGATACGCAGTATTTT
NA	NA	TRBV30	TRBJ1-1	CAWSGERAEAFF	TGTGCCTGGAGTGGGGAGAGGGCTGAAGCTTTCTTT
TRBD2	NA	TRBV5-6	TRBJ2-1	CASSTAPGTSGYNEQFF	TGTGCCAGCAGCACCGCTCCCGGGACTAGCGGATACAATGAGCAGTTCTTC
TRBD1	NA	TRBV18	TRBJ2-7	CASSPGTGLLYEQYF	TGTGCCAGCTCACCCGGGACAGGGTTACTCTACGAGCAGTACTTC
TRBD2	NA	TRBV27	TRBJ2-7	CASSLIGTSGMREQYF	TGTGCCAGCAGTTTAATCGGGACTAGCGGGATGAGGGAGCAGTACTTC
NA	NA	TRBV6-5	TRBJ1-1	CASSRSLSGTEAFF	TGTGCCAGCAGTAGGTCTCTGTCGGGTACTGAAGCTTTCTTT
TRBD1	NA	TRBV10-3	TRBJ1-1	CATWQGDTNTEAFF	TGTGCCACCTGGCAGGGGGACACGAACACTGAAGCTTTCTTT
TRBD1	NA	TRBV27	TRBJ1-5	CASRGTAVNGPQHF	TGTGCCAGCAGGGGGACAGCCGTCAATGGGCCCCAGCATTTT
NA	NA	TRBV5-6	TRBJ1-1	CASSQSYMNTEAFF	TGTGCCAGCAGCCAATCATACATGAACACTGAAGCTTTCTTT
NA	NA	TRBV6-5	TRBJ2-7	CASTGLSYEQYF	TGTGCCAGCACTGGCCTCTCCTACGAGCAGTACTTC
TRBD2	NA	TRBV7-9	TRBJ2-2	CASSLVRTSGRITGELFF	TGTGCCAGCAGCTTAGTACGGACTAGCGGGAGAATTACAGGGGAGCTGTTTTTT
TRBD2	NA	TRBV18	TRBJ2-7	CASSPAAGLAGGAYEQYF	TGTGCCAGCTCACCAGCCGCGGGACTAGCGGGGGGGGCCTACGAGCAGTACTTC
TRBD1	NA	TRBV27	TRBJ1-5	CASSDQGGSNQPQHF	TGTGCCAGCAGCGACCAGGGGGGAAGCAATCAGCCCCAGCATTTT
TRBD1	NA	TRBV13	TRBJ1-6	CASSLGAWTGRRSPLHF	TGTGCCAGCAGCTTGGGGGCCTGGACAGGGCGACGTTCACCCCTCCACTTT
NA	NA	TRBV7-2	TRBJ2-7	CASSSARYLTYEQYF	TGTGCCAGCAGCTCCGCTCGTTACTTAACCTACGAGCAGTACTTC
TRBD2	NA	TRBV15	TRBJ2-7	CATSSRTSGVHEQYF	TGTGCCACCAGCAGTCGGACTAGCGGGGTCCACGAGCAGTACTTC
TRBD1	NA	TRBV19	TRBJ2-7	CASSVNPAGTGAYEQYF	TGTGCCAGTAGTGTGAACCCCGCCGGGACAGGGGCGTACGAGCAGTACTTC
NA	NA	TRBV30	TRBJ2-1	CAWSVIAATYNEQFF	TGTGCCTGGAGTGTAATAGCGGCTACCTACAATGAGCAGTTCTTC
NA	NA	TRBV7-3	TRBJ1-2	CASSLVRMQGCYGYTF	TGTGCCAGCAGCTTAGTCCGGATGCAGGGGTGCTATGGCTACACCTTC
NA	NA	TRBV27	TRBJ2-7	CASSSTGHHSYEQYF	TGTGCCAGCAGTTCCACGGGACACCACTCCTACGAGCAGTACTTC
TRBD1	NA	TRBV7-9	TRBJ2-5	CASSFGQGWETQYF	TGTGCCAGCAGCTTCGGACAGGGTTGGGAGACCCAGTACTTC
NA	once	TRBV5-6	TRBJ2-3	CASSQTLLSTDTQYF	TGTGCCAGCAGCCAGACACTTCTGAGCACAGATACGCAGTATTTT
TRBD1	few	TRBV7-8	TRBJ1-1	CASSFRTGNTEAFF	TGTGCCAGCAGCTTTCGGACAGGGAACACTGAAGCTTTCTTT
TRBD1	NA	TRBV19	TRBJ1-1	CASSPGTGSEAFF	TGTGCCAGCAGTCCCGGGACAGGGAGTGAAGCTTTCTTT
NA	NA	TRBV28	TRBJ2-7	CASSLRVYGYEQYF	TGTGCCAGCAGTTTGAGGGTATATGGTTACGAGCAGTACTTC
TRBD1	NA	TRBV7-9	TRBJ2-7	CSSSLGTGRNYEQYF	TGTTCCAGCAGCTTAGGGACAGGGCGAAACTACGAGCAGTACTTC
TRBD1	NA	TRBV6-6	TRBJ2-3	CATDLRQGTDTQYF	TGTGCCACCGACCTCAGACAGGGAACAGATACGCAGTATTTT
NA	once	TRBV28	TRBJ2-1	CASSSPLSGKVEQFF	TGTGCCAGCAGTTCACCTCTTTCGGGAAAGGTTGAGCAGTTCTTC
NA	NA	TRBV7-2	TRBJ1-1	CASSYDLRVSEAFF	TGTGCCAGCAGCTACGACCTCCGGGTCTCTGAAGCTTTCTTT
TRBD2	once	TRBV27	TRBJ2-7	CASSETSGRALNEQYF	TGTGCCAGCAGTGAGACTAGCGGGAGGGCCTTAAACGAGCAGTACTTC
TRBD1	once	TRBV10-3	TRBJ2-7	CAIMNGTGRFGEQYF	TGTGCCATCATGAATGGGACAGGCCGTTTCGGCGAGCAGTACTTC
TRBD2	NA	TRBV18	TRBJ2-5	CASSPLGLARVQETQYF	TGTGCCAGCTCACCCCTGGGACTAGCGAGAGTACAAGAGACCCAGTACTTC
NA	NA	TRBV6-5	TRBJ1-2	CASSNNRDGYTF	TGTGCCAGCAGTAACAACAGGGACGGCTACACCTTC
TRBD2	NA	TRBV7-2	TRBJ2-7	CASSPGREDYEQYF	TGTGCCAGCAGCCCTGGGCGGGAGGACTACGAGCAGTACTTC
NA	few	TRBV2	TRBJ2-3	CASSELAGRTDTQYF	TGTGCCAGCAGTGAACTGGCGGGGCGCACAGATACGCAGTATTTT
NA	NA	TRBV19	TRBJ1-1	CASSIGGRALEAFF	TGTGCCAGTAGTATAGGGGGGCGAGCTTTGGAAGCTTTCTTT
TRBD1	NA	TRBV9	TRBJ2-1	CASSGWGRTGTNEQFF	TGTGCCAGCAGCGGATGGGGCCGGACAGGTACGAATGAGCAGTTCTTC
NA	NA	TRBV7-6	TRBJ2-7	CASSLGTLYEQYF	TGTGCCAGCAGCCTCGGGACACTCTACGAGCAGTACTTC
NA	NA	TRBV7-2	TRBJ1-2	CASSLVPQGYGYTF	TGTGCCAGCAGCTTAGTCCCGCAGGGGTATGGCTACACCTTC
TRBD2	NA	TRBV18	TRBJ2-1	CASSPSGSPTYNEQFF	TGTGCCAGCTCACCGAGCGGGAGTCCCACCTACAATGAGCAGTTCTTC
TRBD2	NA	TRBV7-9	TRBJ2-1	CSSSLQTSGLSYNEQFF	TGTTCCAGCAGCTTACAGACTAGCGGGTTGTCCTACAATGAGCAGTTCTTC
NA	NA	TRBV2	TRBJ1-1	CASSEESRSTEAFF	TGTGCCAGCAGTGAAGAAAGCCGTTCCACTGAAGCTTTCTTT
TRBD1	NA	TRBV7-6	TRBJ1-1	CASSTWTGSGTEAFF	TGTGCCAGCAGCACGTGGACAGGGAGTGGTACTGAAGCTTTCTTT
TRBD1	NA	TRBV28	TRBJ1-2	CASNYDRGQGYGYTF	TGTGCCAGCAATTACGACAGGGGGCAGGGCTATGGCTACACCTTC
NA	NA	TRBV7-3	TRBJ2-3	CASSPTSGPATQYF	TGTGCCAGCAGCCCTACTAGTGGCCCCGCTACGCAGTATTTT
NA	NA	TRBV4-3	TRBJ2-1	CASSQEAAGADSYNEQFF	TGCGCCAGCAGCCAAGAGGCGGCAGGGGCCGACTCCTACAATGAGCAGTTCTTC
NA	NA	TRBV28	TRBJ2-1	CASSFPRGPSYNEQFF	TGTGCCAGCAGTTTCCCCCGGGGTCCATCCTACAATGAGCAGTTCTTC
NA	NA	TRBV7-6	TRBJ2-2	CASSNNVRVTGELFF	TGTGCCAGCAGCAACAACGTACGGGTGACTGGGGAGCTGTTTTTT
TRBD1	NA	TRBV5-1	TRBJ2-3	CASSLGQDSTDTQYF	TGCGCCAGCAGCTTAGGACAGGACAGCACAGATACGCAGTATTTT
TRBD2	NA	TRBV28	TRBJ2-1	CASSPYMREAYNEQFF	TGTGCCAGCAGTCCCTATATGCGGGAGGCCTACAATGAGCAGTTCTTC
NA	NA	TRBV9	TRBJ2-7	CASSVEGGSYEQYF	TGTGCCAGCAGCGTAGAAGGGGGTTCCTACGAGCAGTACTTC
NA	NA	TRBV9	TRBJ2-3	CASSSTRGKGTDTQYF	TGTGCCAGCAGCTCCACGCGGGGCAAAGGCACAGATACGCAGTATTTT
NA	NA	TRBV5-4	TRBJ2-5	CASSLAFQETQYF	TGTGCCAGCAGTTTAGCGTTTCAAGAGACCCAGTACTTC
TRBD2	NA	TRBV28	TRBJ2-7	CASSGTSGRAWEQYF	TGTGCCAGCAGCGGGACTAGCGGGAGGGCCTGGGAGCAGTACTTC
NA	NA	TRBV19	TRBJ1-4	CASSIATTDSSFNEKLFF	TGTGCCAGTAGTATAGCAACTACCGACAGCTCATTTAATGAAAAACTGTTTTTT
NA	NA	TRBV7-9	TRBJ2-7	CASSTHRVSRGEQYF	TGTGCCAGCAGCACCCACAGGGTTTCTAGGGGCGAGCAGTACTTC
TRBD2	NA	TRBV12-5	TRBJ2-1	CASGGLAENNEQFF	TGTGCTAGTGGGGGACTAGCGGAAAACAATGAGCAGTTCTTC
NA	NA	TRBV18	TRBJ1-1	CASSPQPGRGTEAFF	TGTGCCAGCTCACCACAACCGGGCAGGGGAACTGAAGCTTTCTTT
NA	NA	TRBV4-3	TRBJ2-3	CASSQDLGQNTDTQYF	TGCGCCAGCAGCCAAGATCTAGGACAAAACACAGATACGCAGTATTTT
NA	NA	TRBV28	TRBJ1-2	CASRRRYGYTF	TGTGCCAGCAGACGCCGGTACGGCTACACCTTC